The 29 T cell receptor beta chains below were found in one sample sequenced in a study of cytomegalovirus exposure and HLA in healthy donors. Only in-frame clones appear in the TCRdb table, and some are missing; sequencing was by immunoSEQ multiplex PCR. The sample lists some 86,000 clones; roughly 93% were seen once. Sequencing was done on a sample of PBMCs. These receptors all come from a woman aged 25 to 39 in good health and CMV-seronegative.

This clone was recorded a few times. The chain couples TRBV7-3 to TRBJ1-1, with 9 bases that match TRBD1. The length of the CDR3 is 16 residues. V shed 6 bases and J 5 bases; nucleotides not matched to a gene: 13. From germline, CDR1 is SGHTA and CDR2 FQGTGA. CDR3 loop: CASSSGTGRGRTEAFF. DNA of the CDR3: TGTGCCAGCAGTTCCGGGACAGGGAGAGGAAGGACTGAAGCTTTCTTT.

V usage is TRBV5-1 and J usage is TRBJ2-5; D call uncertain. The CDR3 covers 13 residues. The ends were cut back, 3 bases at V and 2 bases at J, with 8 bases in the middle. Per the germline V gene, CDR1 is SGHRS and CDR2 is YFSETQ. The CDR3 loop reads CASSSTSQETQYF. CDR3 bases: TGCGCCAGCAGCTCTACCTCACAAGAGACCCAGTACTTC.

This chain connects TRBV6-6 to TRBJ1-4, with D maybe TRBD1 (6 bases). V dropped 5 bases and J dropped 2 bases, with 12 bases sitting between them. The CDR3 sequence is 15 residues long. The germline CDR1 and CDR2 sequences are MNHNY and SVGAGI (reference sequence). CDR3 DNA sequence: TGTGCCAGCAGTCGCCGGGGGGCGACTAATGAAAAACTGTTTTTT. It codes for CASSRRGATNEKLFF.

This clone was found once. The rearrangement uses TRBV5-4 and TRBJ1-4; the match to TRBD1 covers 7 bases. The CDR3 has 15 residues. Per the germline V gene, CDR1 is SGHNT and CDR2 is YYREEE (reference sequence). Losses at the gene ends were 0 bases for V and 7 bases for J; bases not matched to a gene: 6. CDR3 bases: TGTGCCAGCAGCTTGGCCGGGACAGCGAGTGAAAAACTGTTTTTT. The encoded protein is CASSLAGTASEKLFF.

About this clone: The same CDR3 can be traced to other DNA sequences in this sample. This chain uses TRBV9 with TRBJ1-3; D uncertain. The CDR3 contains 14 residues. V lost 0 bases and J 4 bases, leaving 8 bases between the germline ends. Germline V gene sequence: CDR1 SGDLS, CDR2 YYNGEE. The CDR3 sequence: CASSVGSSGNTIYF. The CDR3 bases are TGTGCCAGCAGCGTAGGGAGCTCCGGAAACACCATATATTTT.

This chain uses TRBV5-1 with TRBJ2-3; D uncertain. Trimming took off 4 bases at V and 0 bases at J, with 6 bases between the two ends. The germline V gene has CDR1 SGHRS and CDR2 YFSETQ. The CDR3 contains 13 residues. The CDR3 coding sequence is TGCGCCAGCAGCGCCTACAGCACAGATACGCAGTATTTT. This encodes CASSAYSTDTQYF.

This clone was seen just once. The chain combines TRBV19 with TRBJ1-1; D is possibly TRBD1 (5 bases). Trimming cost V 11 bases and J 0 bases, with 19 bases left between them. CDR1 and CDR2 from the germline V gene are LNHDA and SQIVND (reference sequence). This CDR3 comprises 15 residues. The CDR3 DNA is TGTGCCTCACTTTTCCAAGCAGGGCTGAACACTGAAGCTTTCTTT. Translating it yields CASLFQAGLNTEAFF.

This clone was recorded once. J is TRBJ2-2 and V is TRBV9, with D possibly being TRBD1 (5 bases). CDR1 and CDR2 (germline): SGDLS, YYNGEE. CDR3 length: 15 residues. Trimming left V 0 bases short and J 7 bases short, with 13 bases between. Written as DNA, the CDR3 is TGTGCCAGCAGCGTAGTAGGGGTTATAGGCGGGGAGCTGTTTTTT. It is translated as CASSVVGVIGGELFF.

The gene calls are TRBV7-6 and TRBJ2-7, with TRBD1 as a possible D gene (6 bases). Trimming removed 5 bases at V and 1 base at J, with 15 bases between. In germline, CDR1 is SGHVS, CDR2 FNYEAQ. This CDR3 region has 15 residues. The CDR3 DNA follows: TGTGCCAGCAGCAAGAGTACAGGGTCTTCCTACGAGCAGTACTTC. It specifies CASSKSTGSSYEQYF.

The chain has TRBV10-3 and TRBJ2-7; D not certain. The length of the CDR3 is 11 residues. From germline, CDR1 is ENHRY and CDR2 SYGVKD. Trimming left V 6 bases short and J 0 bases short, with 3 bases between. DNA for the CDR3: TGTGCCATCAGGCGCTCCTACGAGCAGTACTTC. Translation gives CAIRRSYEQYF.

CDR3 protein: CASSDGTTPADEQFF. The CDR3 DNA follows: TGTGCCAGCAGTGACGGGACAACCCCCGCCGATGAGCAGTTCTTC. The gene calls are TRBV2 and TRBJ2-1, with a tentative D call TRBD1 (6 bases). The CDR3 spans 15 residues. The ends were cut back, 3 bases at V and 8 bases at J, with 17 bases in the middle. CDR1 SNHLY and CDR2 FYNNEI come from the germline V gene.

The chain employs TRBV30 and TRBJ1-1; possible D gene TRBD1, 5 bases. The CDR3 extends over 11 amino acids. V lost 3 bases and J lost 6, with 8 bases in between. CDR1 is GTSNPN and CDR2 is SVGIG in the germline V gene (reference sequence). The CDR3 DNA reads TGTGCCTGGAGGCGGGACTCTGAAGCTTTCTTT. Residues: CAWRRDSEAFF. The complete variable domain, with remaining parts taken from reference TRBV30 and TRBJ1-1, reads SQTIHQWPATLVQPVGSPLSLECTVEGTSNPNLYWYRQAAGRGLQLLFYSVGIGQISSEVPQNLSASRPQDRQFILSSKKLLLSDSGFYLCAWRRDSEAFFGQGTRLTVV.

The gene calls are TRBV6-5 and TRBJ1-3; unclear D gene. The CDR3 sequence is 15 residues long. Germline V gene lookup returns CDR1 MNHEY and CDR2 SVGAGI. The V gene lost 0 bases and the J gene lost 1 base, with 7 bases spanning the gap. The CDR3 sequence: CASSYSRTSGNTIYF. CDR3 in DNA: TGTGCCAGCAGTTACTCACGTACTTCTGGAAACACCATATATTTT.

The V call is TRBV5-6, the J call TRBJ2-1, with TRBD2 matching 9 bases. Per germline, CDR1 SGHDT and CDR2 YYEEEE. This CDR3 contains 17 residues. Germline trimming cut 3 bases from V and 4 bases from J; bases unmatched to any gene: 11. The CDR3 spells CASSSLMGTSPYNEQFF. The CDR3 coding sequence is TGTGCCAGCAGCTCTCTGATGGGGACTAGCCCTTACAATGAGCAGTTCTTC.

The chain has TRBV5-4 and TRBJ1-4; a possible D gene is TRBD1 (5 bases). Germline V lookup: CDR1 SGHNT, CDR2 YYREEE (reference sequence). This CDR3 is built from 14 residues. Trimming removed 3 bases at V and 5 bases at J, with 11 bases between. This chain's CDR3 is CASSSTDSNEKLFF. The DNA of the CDR3 is TGTGCCAGCAGCTCGACAGACTCCAATGAAAAACTGTTTTTT. Looking up the rest from reference TRBV5-4 and TRBJ1-4 gives the full variable domain: ETGVTQSPTHLIKTRGQQVTLRCSSQSGHNTVSWYQQALGQGPQFIFQYYREEENGRGNFPPRFSGLQFPNYSSELNVNALELDDSALYLCASSSTDSNEKLFFGSGTQLSVL.

This clone was seen once. The chain recombines TRBV25-1 with TRBJ2-3; D uncertain. V lost 2 bases, J lost 0 bases, and 6 bases lay in between. Germline V gives CDR1 MGHDK, CDR2 SYGVNS. The CDR3 spans 14 residues. The CDR3 here is CASSEVSSTDTQYF. The CDR3 nucleotides read TGTGCCAGCAGTGAAGTGAGTAGCACAGATACGCAGTATTTT.

This chain joins TRBV7-3 and TRBJ2-2; the D gene is possibly TRBD2 (6 bases). The CDR3 has 13 amino acids. V was cut by 3 bases and J by 7 bases, with 9 bases left in between. Germline V gene data show CDR1 as SGHTA and CDR2 as FQGTGA. The CDR3: CASSFSGSGELFF. DNA for the CDR3: TGTGCCAGCAGCTTCTCCGGGAGCGGGGAGCTGTTTTTT.

This clone came up a few times. The rearrangement joins TRBV2 to TRBJ2-7, with a weak D call TRBD2 (6 bases). CDR1 and CDR2 from the germline V gene are SNHLY and FYNNEI. The CDR3 length is 13 residues. Trimming removed 8 bases at V and 3 bases at J, with 14 bases between. For the CDR3, the DNA is TGTGCCAGCCGGCCGGGACTTCTCTACGAGCAGTACTTC. Protein product: CASRPGLLYEQYF.

This clone came up once. The V call is TRBV5-1, the J call TRBJ2-3; 9 bases match TRBD2. This CDR3 has 15 residues. V shed 4 bases, J shed 2 bases, and the junction held 5 bases outside the gene matches. Per the germline V gene, CDR1 is SGHRS and CDR2 is YFSETQ. The CDR3 loop reads CASSRLAGITDTQYF. The CDR3 bases are TGCGCCAGCAGCCGTCTAGCGGGGATCACAGATACGCAGTATTTT. The complete variable domain, with remaining parts taken from reference TRBV5-1 and TRBJ2-3, reads KAGVTQTPRYLIKTRGQQVTLSCSPISGHRSVSWYQQTPGQGLQFLFEYFSETQRNKGNFPGRFSGRQFSNSRSEMNVSTLELGDSALYLCASSRLAGITDTQYFGPGTRLTVL.

The genes are TRBV6-5 and TRBJ2-2; D remains unclear. V dropped 2 bases and J dropped 3 bases, with 7 bases sitting between them. Germline V CDR1 and CDR2: MNHEY, SVGAGI. The CDR3 spans 14 residues. The CDR3 DNA reads as TGTGCCAGCAGTTACGCGAGGTACACCGGGGAGCTGTTTTTT. Protein: CASSYARYTGELFF.

The genes are TRBV19 and TRBJ1-4, with D tentatively TRBD1 (6 bases). CDR1 LNHDA and CDR2 SQIVND come from the germline V gene (reference sequence). CDR3 length: 17 amino acids. V was pared by 5 bases and J by 0 bases, with 16 bases between. The CDR3 DNA is TGTGCCAGTAGTCCCGGGGCCCGGACAGCAACTAATGAAAAACTGTTTTTT. Residues: CASSPGARTATNEKLFF.

The gene calls are TRBV19 and TRBJ2-1; TRBD1 is a possible D gene (5 bases). Between the trimmed V and J ends, which lost 6 bases and 7 bases, there was a span of 7 bases. Germline V CDR1 and CDR2: LNHDA, SQIVND (reference sequence). This CDR3 has 11 amino acids. The CDR3 DNA sequence: TGTGCCAGTAGAGGGGTGAATGAGCAGTTCTTC. Residues: CASRGVNEQFF.

The chain is built from TRBV5-6 and TRBJ1-3; possible D gene TRBD1, 5 bases. The germline gives CDR1 SGHDT, CDR2 YYEEEE. The CDR3 spans 15 residues. The germline V and J ends were trimmed by 0 bases and 0 bases, with 7 bases remaining between them. CDR3 nucleotide sequence: TGTGCCAGCAGCTTGGGACAGTACTCTGGAAACACCATATATTTT. As protein: CASSLGQYSGNTIYF. The whole variable domain, filled in from reference TRBV5-6 and TRBJ1-3, reads DAGVTQSPTHLIKTRGQQVTLRCSPKSGHDTVSWYQQALGQGPQFIFQYYEEEERQRGNFPDRFSGHQFPNYSSELNVNALLLGDSALYLCASSLGQYSGNTIYFGEGSWLTVV.

The gene calls are TRBV4-1 and TRBJ2-6; TRBD1 matches at 11 bases. The junction had 6 bases not matched to a gene; V was cut back by 5 bases and J by 0 bases. The CDR3 is 18 residues long. CDR1 is MGHRA, CDR2 YSYEKL, per germline. The CDR3 bases are TGCGCCAGCAGCGACCGGGACAGGGGGATCTCTGGGGCCAACGTCCTGACTTTC. Translated, it gives CASSDRDRGISGANVLTF.

The chain employs TRBV25-1 and TRBJ1-4; D call uncertain. This CDR3 has 15 residues. The germline CDR1 and CDR2 sequences are MGHDK and SYGVNS. The V gene lost 0 bases and the J gene lost 8 bases, with 13 bases spanning the gap. The CDR3, as DNA: TGTGCCAGCAGTGAATACGGCGCAAGGGAGGAAAAACTGTTTTTT. Protein product: CASSEYGAREEKLFF.

The chain couples TRBV6-1 to TRBJ2-1; 15 nucleotides line up with TRBD2. The CDR3 has 15 amino acids. V lost 5 bases and J lost 10; bases outside the gene matches: 6. Germline V lookup: CDR1 MNHNS, CDR2 SASEGT. CDR3 amino acids: CASSLGTSGGNEQFF. The DNA of the CDR3 is TGTGCCAGCAGTTTAGGGACTAGCGGGGGGAACGAGCAGTTCTTC.

The chain carries TRBV15 and TRBJ1-3; D gene unclear. This CDR3 region has 13 residues. V lost 0 bases, J lost 13 bases, and 13 bases lay in between. Germline V gene lookup returns CDR1 LNHNV and CDR2 YYDKDF (reference sequence). CDR3 sequence reads: CATSRDPASTIYF. CDR3 nucleotides: TGTGCCACCAGCAGAGATCCTGCGTCTACGATATATTTT.

V usage is TRBV30 and J usage is TRBJ1-1, with D possibly TRBD1 on 5 matching bases. The CDR3 extends over 12 amino acids. Looked up from germline, CDR1 is GTSNPN and CDR2 is SVGIG (reference sequence). The V end lost 8 bases, the J end lost 6 bases, and 16 bases lay between the germline ends. The CDR3 loop reads CATTLGGAEAFF. DNA for the CDR3: TGTGCCACAACTTTGGGGGGAGCTGAAGCTTTCTTT.

As concerns this clone: The junction differs from germline at one of its ends, possibly a read error. The rearrangement joins TRBV3-1 (or the pseudogene TRBV3-2) to TRBJ1-1; D is undetermined. This CDR3 spans 8 amino acids. Looked up from germline, CDR1 is LGHDT and CDR2 is YNNKEL (reference sequence). CDR3 residues: CASSQFSF. The CDR3 region has the DNA TGTGCCAGCAGCCAATTCTCCTTT.